Listed here is a single TCR beta chain. Its antigen remains unknown. These data come from a study of cytomegalovirus exposure and HLA in healthy donors. Study outcomes and limitations: Most sequenced TCRs were rare (though some public TCRs occurred in many donors). The classifier reportedly diagnosed cytomegalovirus status with high specificity and sensitivity.

V was clipped by 0 bases and J by 9 bases; unmatched bases: 26. The germline gives CDR1 SGHDN, CDR2 FVKESK. The CDR3 runs to 23 residues. Repertoires were generated with immunoSEQ multiplex PCR, while TCRdb's copy carries only in-frame clones and drops some. The sample has tens of thousands of clones, under 95% seen once. This clonotype originated in a man aged 30 to 39 in good health and CMV-seronegative. Sequencing was performed on PBMCs. V and J are TRBV14 and TRBJ2-1; TRBD2 aligns across 13 bases. The CDR3, as DNA: TGTGCCAGCAGCCAAGAAGCGGTTAGCGGGACTAGCGGGAAGGTTCTTGTTTATGGTGAGCAGTTCTTC. Its protein product is CASSQEAVSGTSGKVLVYGEQFF.